Each of the 29 T cell receptor beta chains below was sequenced from the same sample in a study of CD8+CD57+ T cells in acquired aplastic anemia. Genomic DNA acted as the template from which TCR beta VDJ combination and CDR3 sequence profiling were carried out. TCRdb reanalysed the reads using MiXCR and keeps one entry per CDR3 protein. The table records about 150,000 distinct CDR3 sequences, roughly half of them present only once. Patients included in sequencing had previously demonstrated CD8+CD57+ cell expansion by flow cytometry. The sample comprised sorted CD4+, CD8+, or CD8+CD57+ T cells (not recorded which) from PBMCs. The receptors were gathered from a human donor with aplastic anemia.

In its sample, this clonotype was seen many times. The chain couples TRBV20-1 to TRBJ2-1, with D possibly TRBD2 on 7 matching bases. CDR1 and CDR2 from the germline V gene are DFQATT and SNEGSKA (reference sequence). This CDR3 is 15 amino acids long. Trimming pared 6 bases from V and 5 bases from J, leaving 20 bases between. CDR3 loop: CSAPREGEAHNEQFF. The CDR3 DNA reads as TGCAGTGCACCGAGGGAGGGGGAGGCCCACAATGAGCAGTTCTTC.

This sequence joins TRBV10-3 and TRBJ1-1; the D gene is possibly TRBD1 (6 bases). From germline, CDR1 is ENHRY and CDR2 SYGVKD. This CDR3 has 15 residues. V gave up 6 bases and J gave up 0 bases, with 14 bases separating them. The CDR3 loop is CAIRGLQGMNTEAFF. In DNA form, the CDR3 reads TGTGCCATCAGAGGATTACAGGGAATGAACACTGAAGCTTTCTTT.

V gene TRBV5-4 combines with J gene TRBJ2-1; 8 bases are shared with TRBD1. The germline V gene encodes CDR1 SGHNT and CDR2 YYREEE (reference sequence). Losses at the gene ends were 2 bases for V and 4 bases for J; bases not matched to a gene: 8. The CDR3 loop spans 16 amino acids. The CDR3 region is CASSFAQGQAYNEQFF. For the CDR3, the DNA is TGTGCCAGCAGCTTCGCACAGGGACAGGCATACAATGAGCAGTTCTTC.

The chain carries TRBV10-3 and TRBJ2-3, with 9 bases matching TRBD2. In germline, CDR1 is ENHRY, CDR2 SYGVKD. The CDR3 is 15 amino acids. Germline trimming cut 5 bases from V and 0 bases from J; bases unmatched to any gene: 3. CDR3 sequence: CAISSSGKSTDTQYF. Written as DNA, the CDR3 is TGTGCCATCAGTTCTAGCGGGAAGAGCACAGATACGCAGTATTTT.

This clonotype was seen just once. This chain connects TRBV20-1 to TRBJ2-7; 9 bases are shared with TRBD1. The germline gives CDR1 DFQATT, CDR2 SNEGSKA (reference sequence). The CDR3 has 14 residues. The ends lost 1 base at V and 4 bases at J; junction bases unmatched: 5. The CDR3 nucleotides read TGCAGTGCTAGAGGGCGACAGGGGGAGTACGAGCAGTACTTC. It codes for CSARGRQGEYEQYF.

This clonotype was counted only a few times. This chain uses TRBV3-1 with TRBJ1-1, with a possible D match to TRBD1 (6 bases). CDR3 length equals 17 residues. V shed 0 bases and J shed 12 bases, with 26 bases lying between them. From germline, CDR1 is LGHDT and CDR2 YNNKEL (reference sequence). CDR3: CASSQDFSPHRVGRTFF. CDR3 bases: TGTGCCAGCAGCCAAGATTTCTCCCCTCACAGGGTAGGAAGGACTTTCTTT.

J is TRBJ1-6 and V is TRBV19; no clear D gene. V lost 3 bases and J lost 8, with 20 bases in between. The CDR3 sequence is 17 residues long. Per the germline V gene, CDR1 is LNHDA and CDR2 is SQIVND (reference sequence). CDR3 sequence (DNA): TGTGCCAGTAGTATCGGGAAGGGCGCATCCTCCCATTCACCCCTCCACTTT. This gives the protein CASSIGKGASSHSPLHF. The full variable domain, completed using reference TRBV19 and TRBJ1-6, is DGGITQSPKYLFRKEGQNVTLSCEQNLNHDAMYWYRQDPGQGLRLIYYSQIVNDFQKGDIAEGYSVSREKKESFPLTVTSAQKNPTAFYLCASSIGKGASSHSPLHFGNGTRLTVT.

The rearrangement uses TRBV20-1 and TRBJ2-7, with 7 bases fitting TRBD1. Germline V gene sequence: CDR1 DFQATT, CDR2 SNEGSKA (reference sequence). This CDR3 region has 13 residues. After removal of 4 bases from V and 3 bases from J, the junction contained 6 bases not matched to a gene. This CDR3 reads CSATTGLGYEQYF. Written as DNA, the CDR3 is TGCAGTGCTACGACAGGGTTAGGCTACGAGCAGTACTTC.

This clonotype was counted many times. The chain couples TRBV3-1 to TRBJ1-1; 7 nucleotides align to TRBD1. V was pared by 4 bases and J by 7 bases, with 9 bases of the junction left unmatched. Germline values: CDR1 LGHDT, CDR2 YNNKEL (reference sequence). This CDR3 is 14 amino acids long. CDR3 in amino acids: CASSPTGTDDEAFF. CDR3 bases: TGTGCCAGCAGCCCCACCGGGACAGACGATGAAGCTTTCTTT. Based on the CDR3 plus reference TRBV3-1 and TRBJ1-1, the full variable domain is DTAVSQTPKYLVTQMGNDKSIKCEQNLGHDTMYWYKQDSKKFLKIMFSYNNKELIINETVPNRFSPKSPDKAHLNLHINSLELGDSAVYFCASSPTGTDDEAFFGQGTRLTVV.

The chain combines TRBV24-1 with TRBJ2-2; possible D gene TRBD2, 5 bases. CDR3 size: 16 residues. Looked up from germline, CDR1 is KGHDR and CDR2 is SFDVKD. V lost 4 bases, J lost 8 bases, and 19 bases lay in between. The CDR3 here is CATSDPNSGLQGELFF. For the CDR3, the DNA is TGTGCCACCAGTGACCCGAATTCCGGACTTCAGGGGGAGCTGTTTTTT.

The rearrangement links TRBV9 to TRBJ1-6; D remains ambiguous. Germline V gene lookup returns CDR1 SGDLS and CDR2 YYNGEE. With 5 bases removed from V and 16 bases from J, the gap between germline ends came to 10 bases. CDR3 size: 10 residues. In nucleotides, the CDR3 is TGTGCCAGCAGTCCTTGGGGACTCCACTTT. This translates into CASSPWGLHF.

A remark on this clonotype: A read error may explain this, as a much larger clone is one base away. No conserved phenylalanine or tryptophan is present at the end of the CDR3, so a read error is the likely explanation. V gene TRBV7-8 combines with J gene TRBJ2-1; possible D gene TRBD1, 5 bases. The CDR3 is 17 amino acids. Germline assignment: CDR1 SGHVS and CDR2 FQNEAQ. In DNA form, the CDR3 reads TGTGCTAGCAGCGTCTTCTTTGACAGCCTGAACTACAATGAGCAGTTCTAC. Encoded protein: CASSVFFDSLNYNEQFY.

The chain links TRBV11-2 to TRBJ2-3, with 11 bases that match TRBD2. The germline gives CDR1 SGHAT, CDR2 FQNNGV. This CDR3 is 16 amino acids long. Losses at the gene ends were 5 bases for V and 3 bases for J; bases not matched to a gene: 7. The CDR3 spells CASSTIAGGRTDTQYF. CDR3 in DNA: TGTGCCAGCAGCACGATAGCGGGAGGGCGTACAGATACGCAGTATTTT.

This chain links TRBV14 with TRBJ2-7, with 9 positions matching TRBD2. CDR3 length: 14 amino acids. V was clipped by 4 bases and J by 3 bases; unmatched bases: 4. Germline V gene data show CDR1 as SGHDN and CDR2 as FVKESK. Here the CDR3 DNA reads TGTGCCAGCAGCCTTCAAGCGGGGGGCTACGAGCAGTACTTC. Protein: CASSLQAGGYEQYF.

This chain links TRBV10-2 with TRBJ2-7; 8 bases line up with TRBD2. The germline V gene encodes CDR1 WSHSY and CDR2 SAAADI. V was clipped by 6 bases and J by 1 base; unmatched bases: 5. The CDR3 covers 14 residues. The CDR3 DNA follows: TGCGCCAGCAGGCGGGGGGACAAATCCTACGAGCAGTACTTC. Amino acids: CASRRGDKSYEQYF.

Ten or more counts support this clonotype. The V gene is TRBV4-1, the J gene TRBJ2-7; 8 bases line up with TRBD2. J was trimmed by 4 bases and V by 4 bases; bases with no gene match: 9. The V gene's germline CDR1 is MGHRA and CDR2 YSYEKL. The CDR3 runs to 15 residues. The CDR3 DNA follows: TGCGCCAGCAGCCCCGGGGCAGCGGGGGCTTACGAGCAGTACTTC. Its protein is CASSPGAAGAYEQYF.

The chain recombines TRBV7-9 with TRBJ1-1; D perhaps matches TRBD1 (5 bases). The CDR3 covers 13 residues. CDR1 and CDR2 (germline): SEHNR, FQNEAQ (reference sequence). With 3 bases removed from V and 4 bases from J, the gap between germline ends came to 9 bases. CDR3 DNA: TGTGCCAGCAGCTTCAGGGAGGCCACTGAAGCTTTCTTT. Its translation: CASSFREATEAFF. The entire variable domain, with the rest obtained from reference TRBV7-9 and TRBJ1-1, is as follows: DTGVSQNPRHKITKRGQNVTFRCDPISEHNRLYWYRQTLGQGPEFLTYFQNEAQLEKSRLLSDRFSAERPKGSFSTLEIQRTEQGDSAMYLCASSFREATEAFFGQGTRLTVV.

In the case of this clonotype: Compared with germline, one end of the junction differs, possibly owing to a read error. The V gene is TRBV2, the J gene TRBJ2-1; a weak D match, TRBD1 (6 bases). Per the germline V gene, CDR1 is SNHLY and CDR2 is FYNNEI. The CDR3 spans 16 residues. CDR3 DNA: TGTGCCAGCGGTGCTAGGACAGTCTCCCCCTACAATGAGCAGCTCTTC. Translation: CASGARTVSPYNEQLF.

There are many counts of this clonotype. The CDR3, as DNA: TGCGCCAGCAGCCTCGGGAGCGCTGAAGCTTTCTTT. This translates into CASSLGSAEAFF. The J gene is TRBJ1-1, the V gene TRBV5-1; unclear D gene. The germline gives CDR1 SGHRS, CDR2 YFSETQ. This CDR3 contains 12 residues. Trimming cost V 4 bases and J 6 bases, with 10 bases left between them.

In its sample, this clonotype was seen a few times. The chain links TRBV29-1 to TRBJ1-2, with D perhaps TRBD1 (6 bases). The V gene lost 6 bases and the J gene lost 4 bases, with 18 bases spanning the gap. Germline-derived CDR1 and CDR2 are SQVTM and ANQGSEA. The CDR3 covers 14 residues. The CDR3 here is CSVDLQGTPYGYTF. In DNA, the CDR3 is TGCAGCGTAGACTTACAGGGAACACCCTATGGCTACACCTTC.

This sequence joins TRBV29-1 and TRBJ1-4; D might be TRBD1 (5 bases). The CDR3 extends over 15 amino acids. Germline CDR1 is SQVTM and CDR2 is ANQGSEA. V lost 4 bases and J 8 bases, leaving 20 bases between the germline ends. The CDR3 is CSVAGGRASEEKLFF. As DNA, the CDR3 is TGCAGCGTTGCCGGGGGTCGGGCCAGTGAGGAAAAACTGTTTTTT.

The V gene is TRBV20-1, the J gene TRBJ2-7; 7 nucleotides match TRBD1. The CDR3 is made up of 15 amino acids. Germline trimming cut 8 bases from V and 3 bases from J; bases unmatched to any gene: 16. Germline loops: CDR1 DFQATT, CDR2 SNEGSKA (reference sequence). In nucleotides, the CDR3 is TGCAGTACCGTAGTAACCGGGACAGCTAGCTACGAGCAGTACTTC. It encodes CSTVVTGTASYEQYF.

The chain combines TRBV15 with TRBJ2-2, with 9 bases lining up with TRBD1. V shed 3 bases and J 7 bases; nucleotides not matched to a gene: 6. This CDR3 is built from 15 residues. Germline V gene lookup returns CDR1 LNHNV and CDR2 YYDKDF (reference sequence). The CDR3 loop reads CATSSSGTGLGELFF. In DNA form, the CDR3 reads TGTGCCACCAGCAGCTCCGGGACAGGGCTCGGGGAGCTGTTTTTT. Supplemented by reference TRBV15 and TRBJ2-2, the full variable domain reads DAMVIQNPRYQVTQFGKPVTLSCSQTLNHNVMYWYQQKSSQAPKLLFHYYDKDFNNEADTPDNFQSRRPNTSFCFLDIRSPGLGDTAMYLCATSSSGTGLGELFFGEGSRLTVL.

This clonotype was detected many times. The chain links TRBV12-3 or TRBV12-4 to TRBJ2-7, with TRBD1 as a possible D gene (5 bases). This CDR3 is built from 14 residues. Trimming cost V 3 bases and J 4 bases, with 13 bases left between them. The CDR3 nucleotides are TGTGCCAGCAGTTTCGGCCGGACAAAGTACGAGCAGTACTTC. This encodes CASSFGRTKYEQYF.

This clonotype was detected a few times. The chain joins TRBV20-1 to TRBJ1-2; the match to TRBD1 covers 7 bases. This CDR3 comprises 13 residues. The V gene's germline CDR1 is DFQATT and CDR2 SNEGSKA (reference sequence). Trimming cost V 1 base and J 2 bases; bases outside gene matches: 1. CDR3 region: CSARGDSNYGYTF. The CDR3 DNA follows: TGCAGTGCTAGAGGGGACAGCAACTATGGCTACACCTTC.

This chain connects TRBV29-1 to TRBJ1-1; D is unresolved. Germline V CDR1 and CDR2: SQVTM, ANQGSEA. The CDR3 loop spans 14 amino acids. V was shortened by 4 bases and J by 2 bases, with 14 bases between the two germline ends. The DNA for the CDR3 is TGCAGCGTTGCGTTGCTTGCAGACAACACTGAAGCTTTCTTT. Its protein is CSVALLADNTEAFF. Together with reference TRBV29-1 and TRBJ1-1, the CDR3 gives the full variable domain: SAVISQKPSRDICQRGTSLTIQCQVDSQVTMMFWYRQQPGQSLTLIATANQGSEATYESGFVIDKFPISRPNLTFSTLTVSNMSPEDSSIYLCSVALLADNTEAFFGQGTRLTVV.

The chain is built from TRBV9 and TRBJ1-2; D unclear. The CDR3 contains 11 residues. V lost 6 bases, J lost 8 bases, and 11 bases lay in between. The germline CDR1 and CDR2 sequences are SGDLS and YYNGEE. CDR3 sequence: CASTNGNGYTF. DNA for the CDR3: TGTGCCAGCACCAATGGGAACGGCTACACCTTC.

V and J are TRBV6-1 and TRBJ2-7; TRBD2 aligns across 10 bases. From germline, CDR1 is MNHNS and CDR2 SASEGT. The V gene end was trimmed by 6 bases and the J gene end by 7 bases; junction bases not matched to a gene: 12. The CDR3 runs 15 residues. CDR3 protein: CASSRGLAGEWEQYF. The DNA for the CDR3 is TGTGCCAGCAGCCGGGGCCTAGCGGGAGAGTGGGAGCAGTACTTC.

The J gene is TRBJ1-5, the V gene TRBV24-1; TRBD1 matches at 8 bases. Trimming cost V 4 bases and J 4 bases; bases outside gene matches: 5. From germline, CDR1 is KGHDR and CDR2 SFDVKD. CDR3 length: 15 residues. CDR3 protein: CATSDLGQGNQPQHF. CDR3 nucleotide sequence: TGTGCCACCAGTGACCTCGGACAGGGAAATCAGCCCCAGCATTTT.